This T cell receptor (beta chain) is drawn from a study of Tregs in tolerant kidney transplant recipients. On this clone: The read finishes 3 residues shy of the CDR3 end, and the germline J gene is used to complete it.

Some clones are missing from TCRdb's copy, which holds only in-frame ones; the method was immunoSEQ multiplex PCR. The specimen's table records approximately 52,000 clones. CDR3 size: 15 residues. The V and J ends lost 3 bases and 5 bases, in that order; junction bases with no gene match: 5. Germline-derived CDR1 and CDR2 are LNHDA and SQIVND (reference sequence). The rearrangement links TRBV19 to TRBJ1-5; 9 bases align to TRBD1. The origin of this receptor is a human donor who received a combined kidney and bone marrow transplant. The source was CD4+ T cells from blood, collected before the transplant. CDR3 sequence: CASSIGDREHQPQHF. The DNA read from the CDR3 is TGTGCCAGTAGTATCGGGGACAGGGAACATCAGCCC. Variable domain in full (rest from reference TRBV19 and TRBJ1-5): DGGITQSPKYLFRKEGQNVTLSCEQNLNHDAMYWYRQDPGQGLRLIYYSQIVNDFQKGDIAEGYSVSREKKESFPLTVTSAQKNPTAFYLCASSIGDREHQPQHFGDGTRLSIL.